This T cell receptor (beta chain) derives from a study of metastatic and nonmetastatic thyroid tumors. Looking at the study overall: Repertoires of blood and of tissue (tumor or nodule) from malignant and benign thyroid patients were compared. Study-wide points: The study reportedly found significantly higher TCR beta diversity in malignant thyroid tumors than benign nodules, in blood and tumor.

Not a single patient had been given any form of treatment at any point before undergoing thyroid surgery. Within the sample, this clone is medium-sized. The antigen remains undetermined. Authors' data handling: Between-group CDR3 differences, defined by clinicopathological status, yielded a distant-metastasis classifier for papillary thyroid cancer. Via MiXCR, TCRdb re-called the PCR reads. It is TCRdb's table, rather than the study itself, that gives the V and J calls and clone size. Among over 6,000 clones listed, 25% to 30% were seen once. This CDR3 is built from 14 residues. Per germline, CDR1 MNHNS and CDR2 SASEGT. J lost 6 bases, V lost 6 bases, and 10 bases had no gene match.

Sequencing input: tumor tissue. The clonotype originates from a female donor with papillary thyroid cancer or a benign thyroid nodule (not recorded which). Some clones in this sample may be carry-over from other donors' samples. The genes are TRBV6-1 and TRBJ1-1, with TRBD1 identical over 7 bases. The DNA for the CDR3 is TGTGCCAGCAGCAGAGGAAACAGGGGCTCTGAAGCTTTCTTT. Its protein is CASSRGNRGSEAFF.